This T cell receptor (beta chain) originates from a study of cytomegalovirus exposure and HLA in healthy donors. Overall study context: T cells numbering approximately 170 million yielded more than 100 million unique TCR beta sequences in an earlier analysis. Study-level results: As a later analysis revealed, the rate of TCR association differed by HLA locus, with DRB1 most and HLA-C fewest. Among immune exposure information, only CMV serostatus was available.

Primers for the PCR totalled 60 Vbeta and 13 Jbeta. Under the authors' procedure: Approximately 72 million unique TCR beta chains, about 11 million of them shared, were counted by a later analysis. This table comes from immunoSEQ multiplex PCR, and its TCRdb copy is limited to in-frame clones, with some not included. That table supplies the V and J calls and clone size; D and trimming were determined from the DNA. The data hold 150,000 to 200,000 clones, with more than 75% observed a single time. About this clone: What it binds is unknown.

Germline CDR1 reads ENHRY; CDR2 reads SYGVKD. Trimming took off 7 bases at V and 2 bases at J, with 20 bases between the two ends. The CDR3 has 16 amino acids. This sequence was found in a man aged 35 to 55 in good health and CMV-seropositive. Input material: PBMCs. J is TRBJ1-2 and V is TRBV10-3; D perhaps matches TRBD1 (6 bases). This chain's CDR3 is CAITEGQSSANYGYTF. DNA for the CDR3: TGTGCCATCACCGAGGGACAATCTTCCGCCAACTATGGCTACACCTTC.